Below are 10 T cell receptor beta chains sequenced from a single sample in a study of spatial heterogeneity in lung cancer. Points from the study as a whole: Within tumors, counts of expanded alpha and beta TCRs tracked tumor mutation counts.

For these TCRs, the target antigens are not known. Each CDR3 protein is one row after TCRdb ran MiXCR on the 5' RACE reads. Of about 12,000 distinct CDR3 sequences listed, roughly 5.4% were seen once; the top ten hold 36%. Documented time point: sample taken at primary tumor resection. Specimen: lung tumor tissue, collected at surgery. The receptors originated from a male donor with early-stage non-small cell lung cancer.

This clonotype was counted at least ten times. The chain combines TRBV18 with TRBJ2-7; TRBD1 matches 7 bases. This CDR3 comprises 13 residues. Germline CDR1 is KGHSH and CDR2 is LQKENI. V was pared by 1 base and J by 5 bases, with 2 bases of the junction left unmatched. CDR3 amino acids: CASSPLGTDEQYV. DNA for the CDR3: TGTGCCAGCTCACCACTGGGGACAGACGAGCAGTACGTC.

This clonotype was picked up many times. The chain uses TRBV7-2 and TRBJ2-3, with TRBD2 matching 14 bases. The ends lost 5 bases at V and 2 bases at J; junction bases unmatched: 6. The germline V gene has CDR1 SGHTA and CDR2 FQGNSA. The CDR3 has 17 amino acids. The CDR3 DNA reads as TGTGCCAGCAGCCCCCGGGGACTAGCGGGGGCCACAGATACGCAGTATTTT. This codes for CASSPRGLAGATDTQYF.

This clonotype was counted between two and nine times. The V call is TRBV27, the J call TRBJ1-6; no reliable D call. CDR1 and CDR2 (germline): MNHEY, SMNVEV (reference sequence). The V and J ends lost 8 bases and 4 bases respectively, with 9 bases between them. The CDR3 covers 13 residues. The CDR3 nucleotides read TGTGCCAGCGGGTACAGATATAATTCACCCCTCCACTTT. Encoded protein: CASGYRYNSPLHF.

In its sample, this clonotype was seen a few times. This chain uses TRBV15 with TRBJ2-3; D unclear. This CDR3 is 12 amino acids long. Trimming left V 5 bases short and J 0 bases short, with 3 bases between. Germline V lookup: CDR1 LNHNV, CDR2 YYDKDF (reference sequence). CDR3 sequence (DNA): TGTGCCACCAGCCGGAGCACAGATACGCAGTATTTT. Its translation is CATSRSTDTQYF. The full variable domain, in which reference TRBV15 and TRBJ2-3 provide the parts outside the CDR3, is DAMVIQNPRYQVTQFGKPVTLSCSQTLNHNVMYWYQQKSSQAPKLLFHYYDKDFNNEADTPDNFQSRRPNTSFCFLDIRSPGLGDTAMYLCATSRSTDTQYFGPGTRLTVL.

This clonotype came up many times. This rearrangement joins TRBV11-2 to TRBJ2-1, with 8 bases lining up with TRBD2. The CDR3 has 14 residues. From germline, CDR1 is SGHAT and CDR2 FQNNGV. The ends lost 5 bases at V and 10 bases at J; junction bases unmatched: 10. The CDR3 is CASSPRLAIIEQFF. The CDR3, as DNA: TGTGCCAGCAGCCCCCGACTAGCGATAATAGAGCAGTTCTTC.

This clonotype was recorded at least ten times. The chain joins TRBV20-1 to TRBJ1-1, with a possible D match to TRBD1 (5 bases). CDR1 DFQATT and CDR2 SNEGSKA come from the germline V gene (reference sequence). Trimming left V 1 base short and J 0 bases short, with 12 bases between. CDR3 length: 15 amino acids. The CDR3 nucleotides read TGCAGTGCTAGAGGTGGGGCAGGTCTGAACACTGAAGCTTTCTTT. This gives the protein CSARGGAGLNTEAFF.

This clonotype was detected ten times or more. The chain links TRBV3-1 to TRBJ2-1; TRBD2 matches at 9 bases. CDR1 LGHDT and CDR2 YNNKEL come from the germline V gene (reference sequence). CDR3 length: 16 amino acids. The ends lost 8 bases at V and 4 bases at J; junction bases unmatched: 12. The CDR3 DNA follows: TGTGCCAGCGGTAAGAGCGGGAGGACGCTTTACAATGAGCAGTTCTTC. Its translation: CASGKSGRTLYNEQFF.

This clonotype was found many times. V and J are TRBV20-1 and TRBJ2-1, with no clear D. Trimming took 1 base from V and 5 from J, leaving 3 bases between them. The germline V gene encodes CDR1 DFQATT and CDR2 SNEGSKA (reference sequence). CDR3 size: 11 residues. In DNA, the CDR3 is TGCAGTGCTAGAGGTAACAATGAGCAGTTCTTC. Amino acids: CSARGNNEQFF.

This clonotype was picked up many times. The rearrangement uses TRBV19 and TRBJ2-7, with TRBD2 matching over 8 bases. The CDR3 has 14 residues. The V and J ends lost 5 bases and 3 bases, in that order; junction bases with no gene match: 6. Germline lookup yields CDR1 LNHDA and CDR2 SQIVND (reference sequence). As DNA, the CDR3 is TGTGCCAGTAGTGAGACTAGCGTCGGCTACGAGCAGTACTTC. Its protein is CASSETSVGYEQYF.

The chain carries TRBV27 and TRBJ2-2; TRBD2 might be the D (6 bases). V was cut by 2 bases and J by 4 bases, with 8 bases left in between. This CDR3 has 14 amino acids. CDR1 and CDR2 from the germline V gene are MNHEY and SMNVEV (reference sequence). The DNA of the CDR3 is TGTGCCAGCAGTTTAGGAGGGGTCACCGGGGAGCTGTTTTTT. Its translation is CASSLGGVTGELFF.